The T cell receptor beta chain under discussion was sequenced for a study of blood T cell repertoires in COVID-19. In the study overall: The analysed material was cDNA or gDNA that came from T cells, B-cell-depleted T cells, or PBMCs.

Here immunoSEQ multiplex PCR was the method, and the copy in TCRdb shows in-frame clones only, minus some. The data contain some 110,000 clones, around 80% of them singletons. The ends were cut back, 6 bases at V and 7 bases at J, with 12 bases in the middle. Germline lookup yields CDR1 MNHNY and CDR2 SVGAGI (reference sequence). The CDR3 runs to 13 residues. The chain has TRBV6-6 and TRBJ2-2; D might be TRBD2 (6 bases). The clonotype was recovered from an older woman with acute or convalescent COVID-19. The sample consisted of peripheral blood. The CDR3 region is CASRPWGGGELFF. The CDR3 DNA reads as TGTGCCAGCAGACCCTGGGGAGGCGGGGAGCTGTTTTTT.